These T cell receptor beta chains were read from a single sample in a study of blood T cell repertoires in COVID-19. Generated by immunoSEQ multiplex PCR, the TCRdb table keeps only in-frame clones and is missing some. This sample yields 110,000 to 150,000 clones, of which under 90% are seen a single time; about 4% belongs to the top ten. The sample taken for sequencing was peripheral blood. Receptors originate from an older man who had recovered from COVID-19. CDR3s include the opening cysteine and the closing phenylalanine or tryptophan. D genes are given only for firm matches. Only some rows state a clone size, as once, few, many or a class for expanded clones.

d_gene	len	v_gene	j_gene	abundance	CDR3aa	CDR3nt
TRBD1	15	TRBV19	TRBJ2-7	once	CASSSGQGKGYEQYF	TGTGCCAGTAGTTCGGGACAGGGTAAAGGTTACGAGCAGTACTTC
-	13	TRBV7-9	TRBJ2-1	medium-sized	CASSWDSPNEQFF	TGTGCCAGCAGTTGGGACTCCCCGAATGAGCAGTTCTTC
TRBD2	18	TRBV5-6	TRBJ2-3	-	CASNSGTSGRRGTDTQYF	TGTGCCAGCAATTCCGGGACTAGCGGGAGAAGAGGCACAGATACGCAGTATTTT
-	15	TRBV5-4	TRBJ2-3	-	CASSSRASSTDTQYF	TGTGCCAGCAGCTCGAGGGCTTCTAGCACAGATACGCAGTATTTT
-	14	TRBV21-1	TRBJ2-1	once	CASRGTSRFDEQFF	TGTGCCAGCAGAGGGACTAGCAGATTCGATGAGCAGTTCTTC
-	17	TRBV5-5	TRBJ2-7	-	CASFPTPTPSGSYEQYF	TGTGCCAGCTTCCCCACCCCCACACCCAGCGGATCCTACGAGCAGTACTTC
TRBD1	14	TRBV30	TRBJ2-7	many	CAWRTTGGPYEQYF	TGTGCCTGGAGGACGACAGGGGGCCCCTACGAGCAGTACTTC
TRBD1	12	TRBV3-1/TRBV3-2	TRBJ1-1	-	CASSLGQGKAFF	TGTGCCAGCAGCCTTGGACAGGGGAAAGCTTTCTTT
TRBD1	11	TRBV12-3/TRBV12-4	TRBJ1-2	-	CAIQGDYGYTF	TGTGCCATACAGGGGGACTATGGCTACACCTTC
-	15	TRBV29-1	TRBJ2-2	-	CSVEGWTANTGELFF	TGCAGCGTTGAGGGTTGGACAGCGAACACCGGGGAGCTGTTTTTT